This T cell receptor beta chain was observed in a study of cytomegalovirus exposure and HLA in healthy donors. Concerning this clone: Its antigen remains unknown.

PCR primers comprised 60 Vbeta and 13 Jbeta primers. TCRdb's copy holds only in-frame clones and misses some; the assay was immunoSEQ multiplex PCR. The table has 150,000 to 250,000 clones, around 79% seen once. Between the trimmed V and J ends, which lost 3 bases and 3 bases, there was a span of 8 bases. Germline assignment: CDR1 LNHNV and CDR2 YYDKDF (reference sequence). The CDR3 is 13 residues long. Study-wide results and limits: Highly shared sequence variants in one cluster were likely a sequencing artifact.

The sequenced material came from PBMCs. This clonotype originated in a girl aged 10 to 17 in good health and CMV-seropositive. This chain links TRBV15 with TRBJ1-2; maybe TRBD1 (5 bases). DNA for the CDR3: TGTGCCACCAGCAGTAGACAGCACTATGGCTACACCTTC. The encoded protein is CATSSRQHYGYTF. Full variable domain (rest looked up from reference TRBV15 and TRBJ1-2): DAMVIQNPRYQVTQFGKPVTLSCSQTLNHNVMYWYQQKSSQAPKLLFHYYDKDFNNEADTPDNFQSRRPNTSFCFLDIRSPGLGDTAMYLCATSSRQHYGYTFGSGTRLTVV.